These T cell receptor beta chains were read from a single sample in a study of OX40 agonist ivuxolimab in advanced cancers. The table came from immunoSEQ multiplex PCR; TCRdb's copy has only in-frame clones and leaves some out. The data hold about 69,000 clones, with 80% to 90% observed a single time. Sequencing was performed on CD4+ or CD8+ T cells sorted from blood, taken in a trial of the OX40 agonist ivuxolimab. These receptors originate from an adult with an advanced solid tumor such as melanoma, head and neck, liver or kidney cancer. Both conserved end residues are part of each CDR3. Fields, in order: D gene, V gene, CDR3 length, J gene, clone size, CDR3 DNA, CDR3 protein. D genes are given only for firm matches. Where a row states a size, it is once, few, many or the class of an expanded clone; other rows omit it.

.	TRBV19	13	TRBJ2-7	.	TGTGCCAGTAGACCCCAGGCGAACTACGAGCAGTACTTC	CASRPQANYEQYF
TRBD2	TRBV12-5	15	TRBJ2-3	.	TGTGCTAGTGGTTTTGGAGGGAGGGCCACAGATACGCAGTATTTT	CASGFGGRATDTQYF
TRBD1	TRBV5-1	14	TRBJ2-7	.	TGCGCCAGCAGCCCTCCCCGGACAGGGGGCGAGCAGTACTTC	CASSPPRTGGEQYF
.	TRBV19	11	TRBJ1-1	.	TGTGCCAGTACCACAGTTTCGGAAGCTTTCTTT	CASTTVSEAFF
TRBD1	TRBV6-1	15	TRBJ2-7	.	TGTGCCAGCAGCCGAGAGACAGGGGCTGTTTACGAGCAGTACTTC	CASSRETGAVYEQYF
.	TRBV19	15	TRBJ1-4	.	TGTGCCAGTAGTGCCGGGACCCGACCTAATGAAAAACTGTTTTTT	CASSAGTRPNEKLFF
.	TRBV4-1	13	TRBJ1-1	.	TGCGCCAGCAGCCTAGCCCGAGAGACTGAAGCTTTCTTT	CASSLARETEAFF
.	TRBV9	13	TRBJ1-4	.	TGTGCCAGCAGCGTAGTTCCAGGGGAAAAACTGTTTTTT	CASSVVPGEKLFF
.	TRBV4-2	12	TRBJ2-7	.	TGTGCCAGCAGCCAACAGAGCTACGAGCAGTACTTC	CASSQQSYEQYF
.	TRBV11-3	12	TRBJ2-7	.	TGTGCCAGCACCCGGGGCAACTACGAGCAGTACTTC	CASTRGNYEQYF
.	TRBV27	14	TRBJ1-2	few	TGTGCCAGCAGTTTAAATGGGGGGCGATATGGCTACACCTTC	CASSLNGGRYGYTF
.	TRBV7-3	12	TRBJ2-1	.	TGTGCCAGCAGCTTAGTAGGGAATGAGCAGTTCTTC	CASSLVGNEQFF
.	TRBV4-3	14	TRBJ2-3	.	TGCGCCAGCAGCCAACTAGCTACGGCCCCCACGCAGTATTTT	CASSQLATAPTQYF
.	TRBV28	17	TRBJ2-3	.	TGTGCCAGCAGTTTGCTAATTAGCGACGGGAGAGGGTATACGCAGTATTTT	CASSLLISDGRGYTQYF
.	TRBV7-9	14	TRBJ1-4	.	TGTGCCAGCAGCGAGGGACACCGTAATGAAAAACTGTTTTTT	CASSEGHRNEKLFF
TRBD1	TRBV14	15	TRBJ2-7	.	TGTGCCAGCAGCCAAATCCCAGGGGGATCCTACGAGCAGTACTTC	CASSQIPGGSYEQYF
.	TRBV10-3	13	TRBJ2-1	.	TGTGCCATCAGTGAGTCATTGTACAATGAGCAGTTCTTC	CAISESLYNEQFF